This TCR beta chain comes out of a study of T-cell reconstitution after alpha-beta-depleted transplantation in children. There are a few counts of this clonotype. Germline V lookup: CDR1 SQVTM, CDR2 ANQGSEA. Trimming shortened V by 7 bases and J by 8 bases, and 32 bases separated the two germline ends. The CDR3 spans 17 residues. Unique molecular identifiers tagged the TCRbeta library. TCRdb processed the PCR reads anew with MiXCR; each CDR3 protein has one entry. This sample carries 250,000 to 300,000 distinct CDR3 sequences, around 10% of them seen once, and the ten largest clones take over 6%. The chain is built from TRBV29-1 and TRBJ1-2; the D gene is possibly TRBD1 (5 bases). This clonotype originated in a boy younger than two with acute myeloid leukemia, due to receive a stem cell transplant. The material sequenced was PBMCs, taken before TCRalphabeta/CD19-depleted stem cell transplant. CDR3 DNA sequence: TGCAGCGCTCCCCATCTGTCCCCGAATATAGGGGAGAGAGGCTACACCTTC. This codes for CSAPHLSPNIGERGYTF.